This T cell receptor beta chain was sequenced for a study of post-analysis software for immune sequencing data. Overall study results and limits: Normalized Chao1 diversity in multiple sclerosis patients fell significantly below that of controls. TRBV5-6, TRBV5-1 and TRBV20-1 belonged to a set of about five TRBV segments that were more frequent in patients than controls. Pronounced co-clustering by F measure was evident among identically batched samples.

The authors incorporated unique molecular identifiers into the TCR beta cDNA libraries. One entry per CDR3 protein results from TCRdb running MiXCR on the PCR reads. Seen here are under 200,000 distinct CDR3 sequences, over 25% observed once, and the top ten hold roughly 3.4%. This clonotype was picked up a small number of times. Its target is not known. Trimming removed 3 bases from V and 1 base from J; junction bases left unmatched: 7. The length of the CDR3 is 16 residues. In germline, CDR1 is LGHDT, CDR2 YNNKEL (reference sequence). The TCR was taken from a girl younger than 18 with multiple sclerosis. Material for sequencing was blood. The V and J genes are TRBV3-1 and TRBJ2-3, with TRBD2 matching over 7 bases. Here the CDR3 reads CASSQGLSGGTDTQYF. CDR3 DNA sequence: TGTGCCAGCAGCCAGGGGTTGAGCGGGGGCACAGATACGCAGTATTTT.